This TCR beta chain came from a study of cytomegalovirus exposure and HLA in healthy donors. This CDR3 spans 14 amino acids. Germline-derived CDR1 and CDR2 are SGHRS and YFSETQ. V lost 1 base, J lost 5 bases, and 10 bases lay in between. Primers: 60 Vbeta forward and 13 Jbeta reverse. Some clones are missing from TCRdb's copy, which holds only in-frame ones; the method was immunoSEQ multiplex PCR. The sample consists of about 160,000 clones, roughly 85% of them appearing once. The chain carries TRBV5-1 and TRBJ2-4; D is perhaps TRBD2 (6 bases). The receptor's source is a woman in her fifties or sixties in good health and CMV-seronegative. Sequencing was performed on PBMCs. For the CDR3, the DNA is TGCGCCAGCAGCTTGAGGACGGGGGAAAACATTCAGTACTTC. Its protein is CASSLRTGENIQYF.